The rows below give T cell receptor beta chains drawn from one sample of a study of response to subunit inactivated influenza vaccine. Using its own MiXCR run on the RT-PCR reads, TCRdb lists one record per CDR3 protein. Among hundreds of thousands of distinct CDR3 sequences, 15% to 17% were seen once, and the ten largest hold roughly 11%. The sample here was PBMCs from blood, taken 11 to 12 days after vaccination. These TCRs come from a man aged 45-60 years who received an inactivated influenza vaccine. Each CDR3 is given with its conserved first and last residue. Each record gives: D gene, J gene, V gene, CDR3 protein. The D gene is left open where the match is weak.

D gene: -
J gene: TRBJ1-5
V gene: TRBV4-3
CDR3 protein: CASSQDIAVGPQHF

D gene: -
J gene: TRBJ2-1
V gene: TRBV5-1
CDR3 protein: CASSLGSRRLTNEQFF

D gene: TRBD2
J gene: TRBJ2-2
V gene: TRBV12-3/TRBV12-4
CDR3 protein: CASSFAGLAGATGELFF

D gene: TRBD2
J gene: TRBJ2-7
V gene: TRBV14
CDR3 protein: CASSQDLAGGPYADWIPYEQYF

D gene: -
J gene: TRBJ2-2
V gene: TRBV29-1
CDR3 protein: CSVDTRGTGELFF

D gene: -
J gene: TRBJ1-1
V gene: TRBV5-1
CDR3 protein: CASTGENEAFF

D gene: -
J gene: TRBJ2-3
V gene: TRBV7-2
CDR3 protein: CASRRNRDGSADTQYF

D gene: -
J gene: TRBJ2-7
V gene: TRBV7-9
CDR3 protein: CASSPVSSGNPYEQYF

D gene: -
J gene: TRBJ2-5
V gene: TRBV18
CDR3 protein: CASSGIGETQYF

D gene: -
J gene: TRBJ2-7
V gene: TRBV12-3/TRBV12-4
CDR3 protein: CASSGTAPAPYEQYF

D gene: -
J gene: TRBJ1-5
V gene: TRBV2
CDR3 protein: CASTAYSNQPQHF

D gene: TRBD1
J gene: TRBJ2-4
V gene: TRBV12-3/TRBV12-4
CDR3 protein: CASNPGQGPTRNIQYF

D gene: -
J gene: TRBJ2-2
V gene: TRBV27
CDR3 protein: CASSITGFTGELFF

D gene: -
J gene: TRBJ2-5
V gene: TRBV5-6
CDR3 protein: CASTRETGETQYF

D gene: -
J gene: TRBJ2-3
V gene: TRBV6-1
CDR3 protein: CASSRRPGTDTQYF

D gene: -
J gene: TRBJ2-3
V gene: TRBV7-2
CDR3 protein: CASSLVVLGDTQYF

D gene: -
J gene: TRBJ2-2
V gene: TRBV19
CDR3 protein: CASSITRRGGNTGELFF

D gene: TRBD1
J gene: TRBJ2-7
V gene: TRBV20-1
CDR3 protein: CSAERGGPPYEQYF

D gene: -
J gene: TRBJ1-1
V gene: TRBV29-1
CDR3 protein: CSVEEGYHREAFF

D gene: TRBD1
J gene: TRBJ2-5
V gene: TRBV10-3
CDR3 protein: CAISGDRGTDNAETQYF

D gene: -
J gene: TRBJ2-1
V gene: TRBV24-1
CDR3 protein: CATGRVDYNEQFF

D gene: -
J gene: TRBJ1-6
V gene: TRBV5-1
CDR3 protein: CASSVAAEGSSPLHF